This T cell receptor beta chain was sequenced during a study of blood T cell repertoires in COVID-19. The overall study: T cells, B-cell-depleted T cells, or PBMCs provided the cDNA or gDNA that served as material.

The data were produced by immunoSEQ multiplex PCR, yet TCRdb's version contains in-frame clones alone and is incomplete. The table shows 60,000 or so clones, with approximately 82% occurring only once. Specimen: peripheral blood. The TCR sequence derives from a man in his sixties with acute or convalescent COVID-19.

CDR3 in DNA: TGTGCCAGCAGCTTGTCGGGGGTTATGAACACTGAAGCTTTCTTT. Amino acid sequence: CASSLSGVMNTEAFF. The rearrangement uses TRBV5-4 and TRBJ1-1; D is perhaps TRBD1 (5 bases). CDR3 size: 15 residues. Germline CDR1 reads SGHNT; CDR2 reads YYREEE (reference sequence). V was pared by 1 base and J by 0 bases, with 10 bases between.